This T cell receptor (beta chain) originates from a study of cytomegalovirus exposure and HLA in healthy donors. About the study: HLA-typed donors were the source of around 77 million unique TCRs held in an early data release.

For this clone: Its target is not known.

It was with 60 Vbeta and 13 Jbeta primers that the PCR ran. Clones were read by immunoSEQ multiplex PCR, and TCRdb kept only the in-frame ones, dropping some. The sample lists about 160,000 clones, approximately 78% occurring once. CDR1 and CDR2 (germline): GTSNPN, SVGIG (reference sequence). The CDR3 covers 12 residues. The ends were cut back, 2 bases at V and 5 bases at J, with 9 bases in the middle. Every donor was a healthy person donating bone marrow. Study-wide findings and caveats: What TCR beta sequences reportedly achieved was accurate prediction of HLA-A and HLA-B alleles in most subjects.

Sequences were obtained from PBMCs. V is TRBV30 and J is TRBJ1-1; unclear D gene. The receptor comes from a girl aged 2 to 9 in good health and CMV-seropositive. The chain's CDR3 is CAWSPSGTEAFF. In DNA form, the CDR3 reads TGTGCCTGGAGTCCTTCGGGGACTGAAGCTTTCTTT.